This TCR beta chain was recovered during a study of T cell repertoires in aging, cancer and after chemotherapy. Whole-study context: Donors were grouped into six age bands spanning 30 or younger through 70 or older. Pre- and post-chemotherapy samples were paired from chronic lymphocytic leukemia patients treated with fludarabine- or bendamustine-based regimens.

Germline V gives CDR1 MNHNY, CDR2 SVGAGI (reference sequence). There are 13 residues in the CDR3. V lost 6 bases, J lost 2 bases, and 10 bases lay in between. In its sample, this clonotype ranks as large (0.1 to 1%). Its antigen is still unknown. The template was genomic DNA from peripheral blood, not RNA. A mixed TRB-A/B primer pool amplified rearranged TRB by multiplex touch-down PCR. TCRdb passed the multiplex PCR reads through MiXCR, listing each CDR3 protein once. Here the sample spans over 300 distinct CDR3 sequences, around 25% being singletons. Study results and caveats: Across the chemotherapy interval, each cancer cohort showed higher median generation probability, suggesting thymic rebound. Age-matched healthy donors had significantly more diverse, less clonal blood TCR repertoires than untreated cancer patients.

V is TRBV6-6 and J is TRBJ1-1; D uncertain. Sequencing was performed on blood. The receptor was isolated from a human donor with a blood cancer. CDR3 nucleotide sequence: TGTGCCAGCAGCTCGGGGTCCAACACTGAAGCTTTCTTT. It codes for CASSSGSNTEAFF.